This TCR beta chain was sequenced for a study of T-cell reconstitution after alpha-beta-depleted transplantation in children. Regarding the study as a whole: From surviving recipient T cells and thymic progenitors came the high day-60 TCRbeta diversity observed in some patients. T-cell counts and diversity at one year post-transplant came mainly from newly produced T cells. Roughly two months post-transplant, alpha-beta T cells reportedly originated from several hundred graft clones that had expanded.

CDR1 and CDR2 (germline): MNHEY, SMNVEV (reference sequence). With 6 bases clipped from V and 14 bases from J, the junction kept 6 bases outside the gene matches. CDR3 length equals 12 residues. The library targeted TCRbeta and was prepared with unique molecular identifiers. Each CDR3 protein is one row after TCRdb ran MiXCR on the PCR reads. The sample lists a few hundred thousand distinct CDR3 sequences; 10% to 15% were seen once. This clonotype was counted ten times or more. Its antigen is unknown. The chain links TRBV27 to TRBJ2-1, with 11 bases that match TRBD2. This TCR came from a male patient under 18 who had a stem cell transplant for acute myeloid leukemia, so the T cells may come from the graft donor. The starting material was PBMCs, mostly from graft donor cells, obtained 360 days after TCRalphabeta/CD19-depleted stem cell transplant. CDR3: CASSGTSGKEFF. The CDR3 DNA reads TGTGCCAGCAGCGGGACTAGCGGCAAGGAGTTCTTC.